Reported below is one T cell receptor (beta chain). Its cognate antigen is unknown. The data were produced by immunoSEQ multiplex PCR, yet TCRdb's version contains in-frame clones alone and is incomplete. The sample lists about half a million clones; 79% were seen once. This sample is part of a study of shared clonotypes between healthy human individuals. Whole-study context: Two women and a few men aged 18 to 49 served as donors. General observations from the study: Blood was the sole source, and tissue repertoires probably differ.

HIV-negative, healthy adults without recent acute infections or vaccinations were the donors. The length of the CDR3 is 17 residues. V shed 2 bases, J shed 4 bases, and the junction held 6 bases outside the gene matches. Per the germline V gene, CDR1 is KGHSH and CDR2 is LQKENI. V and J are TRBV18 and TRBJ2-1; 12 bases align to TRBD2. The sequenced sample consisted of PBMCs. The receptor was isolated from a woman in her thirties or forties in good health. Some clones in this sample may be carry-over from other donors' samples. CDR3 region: CASSPTPGLAGYNEQFF. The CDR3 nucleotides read TGTGCCAGCTCACCAACACCGGGACTAGCGGGTTACAATGAGCAGTTCTTC.